These 21 T cell receptor beta chains were sequenced from one sample in a study of blood T cell repertoires in COVID-19. Here immunoSEQ multiplex PCR was the method, and the copy in TCRdb shows in-frame clones only, minus some. The sample yields over 130,000 clones, approximately 80% seen once. Sequencing used peripheral blood. The source of these receptors is a man aged 65-85 years with acute or convalescent COVID-19.

The chain uses TRBV3-1 (or the pseudogene TRBV3-2) and TRBJ1-6; 10 bases are a match to TRBD1. Germline CDR1 LGHDT, CDR2 YNNKEL (reference sequence). Trimming removed 1 base from V and 12 bases from J; junction bases left unmatched: 6. This CDR3 has 15 amino acids. Written as DNA, the CDR3 is TGTGCCAGCAGCCAAGGCGGGACAGGGGAGGGACCCCTCCACTTT. As protein: CASSQGGTGEGPLHF.

The chain's CDR3 is CASLGQGEGNQPQHF. CDR3 DNA: TGTGCCAGCCTGGGACAGGGCGAAGGCAATCAGCCCCAGCATTTT. This sequence joins TRBV6-5 and TRBJ1-5, with 9 bases that match TRBD1. The germline V gene encodes CDR1 MNHEY and CDR2 SVGAGI. Unmatched junction bases numbered 7, after V lost 8 bases and J lost 2 bases. This CDR3 spans 15 amino acids.

CDR3 residues: CASSAIAGGNNNEQFF. The CDR3 DNA sequence: TGTGCCAGCAGCGCTATAGCGGGAGGCAACAACAATGAGCAGTTCTTC. The V and J genes are TRBV7-2 and TRBJ2-1, with TRBD2 matching over 10 bases. V lost 5 bases to trimming and J lost 5 bases; unmatched junction nucleotides: 9. CDR1 and CDR2 from the germline V gene are SGHTA and FQGNSA. CDR3 length: 16 residues.

The gene calls are TRBV5-5 and TRBJ1-3; 8 bases match TRBD1. The junction had 9 bases not matched to a gene; V was cut back by 7 bases and J by 0 bases. The CDR3 extends over 16 amino acids. Germline V gives CDR1 SGHKS, CDR2 YYEKEE (reference sequence). The CDR3 reads CASGGIQGASGNTIYF. CDR3 coding DNA: TGTGCCAGCGGAGGGATCCAGGGGGCCTCTGGAAACACCATATATTTT. The full variable domain, with the rest looked up from reference TRBV5-5 and TRBJ1-3, is DAGVTQSPTHLIKTRGQQVTLRCSPISGHKSVSWYQQVLGQGPQFIFQYYEKEERGRGNFPDRFSARQFPNYSSELNVNALLLGDSALYLCASGGIQGASGNTIYFGEGSWLTVV.

V usage is TRBV27 and J usage is TRBJ1-5; D possibly corresponds to TRBD1 (5 bases). The V gene lost 0 bases and the J gene lost 7 bases, with 7 bases spanning the gap. The CDR3 spans 13 residues. CDR1 and CDR2 from the germline V gene are MNHEY and SMNVEV (reference sequence). CDR3: CASSLSGGQPQHF. The CDR3 DNA follows: TGTGCCAGCAGTTTATCCGGGGGGCAGCCCCAGCATTTT.

This clone was detected only a few times. The rearrangement joins TRBV29-1 to TRBJ1-5; 8 nucleotides match TRBD1. This CDR3 contains 13 residues. Trimming cost V 4 bases and J 7 bases; bases outside gene matches: 6. Germline V gene data show CDR1 as SQVTM and CDR2 as ANQGSEA. Here the CDR3 DNA reads TGCAGCGTTGGGACAGGGCGGGAACAGCCCCAGCATTTT. This encodes CSVGTGREQPQHF.

CDR3 nucleotides: TGTGCCAGTAGTATAGTTCACAGGATTGGGAACACTGAAGCTTTCTTT. Its translation is CASSIVHRIGNTEAFF. The chain employs TRBV19 and TRBJ1-1; maybe TRBD1 (5 bases). The V end was cut by 1 base, the J end by 1 base, with 13 bases between. CDR1 is LNHDA, CDR2 SQIVND, per germline (reference sequence). The CDR3 contains 16 residues.

The V gene is TRBV11-2, the J gene TRBJ2-7; the D gene is possibly TRBD1 (5 bases). Trimming shortened V by 3 bases and J by 6 bases, and 15 bases separated the two germline ends. The CDR3 covers 14 residues. Germline CDR1 and CDR2: SGHAT and FQNNGV. DNA for the CDR3: TGTGCCAGCAGCTTGTCAGGGTGGGCAGCCGAGCAGTACTTC. Translating it yields CASSLSGWAAEQYF.

As DNA, the CDR3 is TGTGCCAGCAGTTTTCTGGGGACTAGCGGTCGCAATGAGCAGTTCTTC. Protein sequence: CASSFLGTSGRNEQFF. The chain uses TRBV28 and TRBJ2-1, with 11 bases matching TRBD2. Germline loops: CDR1 MDHEN, CDR2 SYDVKM. V lost 3 bases to trimming and J lost 6 bases; unmatched junction nucleotides: 7. The CDR3 has 16 residues.

This clone was seen just once. J is TRBJ1-2 and V is TRBV3-1 (or the pseudogene TRBV3-2); 8 bases align to TRBD1. Germline assignment: CDR1 LGHDT and CDR2 YNNKEL (reference sequence). Trimming at V came to 5 bases and at J to 5 bases, leaving 4 bases not matched to a gene. The CDR3 consists of 13 residues. The CDR3 reads CASSSTGGYGYTF. As DNA, the CDR3 is TGTGCCAGCAGCTCAACAGGGGGGTATGGCTACACCTTC.

The chain joins TRBV10-1 to TRBJ1-4, with 7 positions matching TRBD1. The J segment lost 4 bases and the V segment lost 7 bases, leaving 3 bases of the junction unmatched. This CDR3 is built from 13 residues. CDR1 and CDR2 (germline): WNHNN, SYGVQD (reference sequence). CDR3 sequence reads: CASINRGNEKLFF. Written as DNA, the CDR3 is TGCGCCAGCATAAACAGGGGTAATGAAAAACTGTTTTTT.

This rearrangement joins TRBV11-3 to TRBJ2-3; TRBD1 matches 7 bases. Germline CDR1 is SGHNT and CDR2 is YENEEA. With 4 bases clipped from V and 6 bases from J, the junction kept 7 bases outside the gene matches. The CDR3 has 14 residues. This CDR3 reads CASSSDRRDDTQYF. The CDR3 DNA reads as TGTGCCAGCAGCTCGGACAGGAGAGATGATACGCAGTATTTT.

The V and J genes are TRBV11-2 and TRBJ1-3; TRBD1 might be the D (5 bases). CDR1 is SGHAT and CDR2 is FQNNGV in the germline V gene. Trimming took 6 bases from V and 0 from J, leaving 15 bases between them. The CDR3 is made up of 16 amino acids. CDR3 sequence reads: CASRVTAGSSGNTIYF. The CDR3 nucleotides are TGTGCCAGCAGGGTGACAGCCGGAAGCTCTGGAAACACCATATATTTT.

The chain couples TRBV30 to TRBJ1-1; D is undetermined. V was trimmed by 3 bases and J by 1 base, leaving 12 bases between them. The CDR3 totals 14 residues. Germline V gene lookup returns CDR1 GTSNPN and CDR2 SVGIG (reference sequence). The CDR3 DNA is TGTGCCTGGAGCCACACCGGGAAGAACACTGAAGCTTTCTTT. Its translation is CAWSHTGKNTEAFF.

The rearrangement uses TRBV2 and TRBJ2-7; D is unresolved. Germline V gene lookup returns CDR1 SNHLY and CDR2 FYNNEI. CDR3 length equals 15 residues. Trimming took off 6 bases at V and 2 bases at J, with 17 bases between the two ends. The CDR3 spells CASSLSPSQPYEQYF. CDR3 in DNA: TGTGCCAGCAGCTTGAGCCCCTCTCAACCCTACGAGCAGTACTTC.

The V call is TRBV5-6, the J call TRBJ1-5, with 7 positions matching TRBD1. The CDR3 extends over 16 amino acids. Trimming cost V 7 bases and J 7 bases; bases outside gene matches: 17. The germline V gene has CDR1 SGHDT and CDR2 YYEEEE. DNA for the CDR3: TGTGCCAGCTCTGGGTGGACGACAGGGAGGAGCCAGCCCCAGCATTTT. This codes for CASSGWTTGRSQPQHF.

This clone showed up just once. The chain joins TRBV7-8 to TRBJ2-7; D call uncertain. Deletions cut 1 base from V and 6 bases from J, with 25 bases between. There are 18 residues in the CDR3. Germline assignment: CDR1 SGHVS and CDR2 FQNEAQ. The CDR3 is CASSLGYIGVTAVGEQYF. The CDR3 coding sequence is TGTGCCAGCAGCTTAGGGTATATTGGTGTGACGGCGGTTGGCGAGCAGTACTTC.

This chain links TRBV5-1 with TRBJ1-2; D uncertain. The germline V gene encodes CDR1 SGHRS and CDR2 YFSETQ. V was cut by 3 bases and J by 8 bases, with 11 bases left in between. This CDR3 spans 12 amino acids. CDR3 DNA sequence: TGCGCCAGCAGCTCGGACTTCAGGGGCTACACCTTC. Protein product: CASSSDFRGYTF.

The rearrangement uses TRBV28 and TRBJ1-6, with unresolved D. The CDR3 length is 12 residues. In germline, CDR1 is MDHEN, CDR2 SYDVKM. The V gene lost 7 bases and the J gene lost 12 bases, with 13 bases spanning the gap. The DNA of the CDR3 is TGTGCCAGCACGGGTGCTCGGGGACCCCTCCACTTT. Encoded protein: CASTGARGPLHF.

This clone was counted a few times. The V gene is TRBV14, the J gene TRBJ1-2; possibly TRBD1 for D (5 bases). Germline CDR1 SGHDN, CDR2 FVKESK. V was pared by 2 bases and J by 3 bases, with 7 bases between. CDR3 length: 13 amino acids. In DNA form, the CDR3 reads TGTGCCAGCAGCCAATTAGGGGACTATGGCTACACCTTC. Amino acid sequence: CASSQLGDYGYTF.

The V call is TRBV10-1, the J call TRBJ1-5; unclear D gene. Trimming cost V 2 bases and J 2 bases, with 19 bases left between them. Germline-derived CDR1 and CDR2 are WNHNN and SYGVQD (reference sequence). The CDR3 loop spans 18 amino acids. CDR3 nucleotide sequence: TGCGCCAGCAGTGAGGGACTGCGAATTTGGAGGGGCAATCAGCCCCAGCATTTT. This translates into CASSEGLRIWRGNQPQHF.